These 10 T cell receptor beta chains came from one sample sequenced in a study of OX40 agonist ivuxolimab in advanced cancers. Sequenced by immunoSEQ multiplex PCR; TCRdb stores in-frame clones only, minus some. The repertoire holds more than 10,000 clones, 65% to 75% seen once, with under 30% in the top ten. Sequenced here: CD4+ or CD8+ T cells sorted from blood, sampled in a trial of the OX40 agonist ivuxolimab. These receptors all stem from an adult with an advanced solid tumor such as melanoma, head and neck, liver or kidney cancer.

The chain recombines TRBV7-8 with TRBJ2-5; the D gene could be TRBD1 or TRBD2 (7 bases each). CDR1 is SGHVS and CDR2 is FQNEAQ in the germline V gene. The CDR3 length is 15 residues. With 8 bases removed from V and 1 base from J, the gap between germline ends came to 17 bases. CDR3 bases: TGTGCCAGCTACTTGGGGGAGGGGGCCCAAGAGACCCAGTACTTC. Protein: CASYLGEGAQETQYF.

The chain has TRBV13 and TRBJ2-1; D unresolved. Germline V gene data show CDR1 as PRHDT and CDR2 as FYEKMQ (reference sequence). The V end lost 2 bases, the J end lost 6 bases, and 2 bases lay between the germline ends. The CDR3 contains 11 residues. The CDR3 here is CASSLLNEQFF. The CDR3 DNA sequence: TGTGCCAGCAGCTTACTCAATGAGCAGTTCTTC.

This chain links TRBV6-6 with TRBJ1-4; tentative D call: TRBD1 (5 bases). In germline, CDR1 is MNHNY, CDR2 SVGAGI (reference sequence). The CDR3 extends over 15 amino acids. Trimming left V 6 bases short and J 4 bases short, with 15 bases between. CDR3 region: CASSPRTDNNEKLFF. DNA for the CDR3: TGTGCCAGCAGCCCTCGAACGGACAATAATGAAAAACTGTTTTTT.

The rearrangement links TRBV6-5 to TRBJ2-7; 12 bases match TRBD2. Germline assignment: CDR1 MNHEY and CDR2 SVGAGI. CDR3 size: 14 residues. Unmatched junction bases numbered 2, after V lost 5 bases and J lost 3 bases. The CDR3 region is CASSPGLAGYEQYF. CDR3 coding DNA: TGTGCCAGCAGTCCGGGACTAGCGGGCTACGAGCAGTACTTC.

The chain recombines TRBV14 with TRBJ1-6; TRBD1 aligns across 10 bases. Germline CDR1 and CDR2: SGHDN and FVKESK. V lost 1 base and J lost 10; bases outside the gene matches: 4. The CDR3 loop spans 15 amino acids. CDR3 DNA: TGTGCCAGCAGCCAAGGACAGGGGGCTTGGTCACCCCTCCACTTT. Translated, it gives CASSQGQGAWSPLHF.

The V and J genes are TRBV5-4 and TRBJ2-3, with D maybe TRBD1 (7 bases). This CDR3 has 15 amino acids. Germline V gives CDR1 SGHNT, CDR2 YYREEE (reference sequence). Trimming shortened V by 4 bases and J by 1 base, and 13 bases separated the two germline ends. The CDR3 is CASSGGGAGTDTQYF. The CDR3 DNA reads TGTGCCAGCAGCGGAGGGGGCGCTGGCACAGATACGCAGTATTTT. The full variable domain, its missing parts supplied by reference TRBV5-4 and TRBJ2-3, is ETGVTQSPTHLIKTRGQQVTLRCSSQSGHNTVSWYQQALGQGPQFIFQYYREEENGRGNFPPRFSGLQFPNYSSELNVNALELDDSALYLCASSGGGAGTDTQYFGPGTRLTVL.

The CDR3: CASSPNRGLRAEAFF. CDR3 sequence (DNA): TGTGCCAGCAGCCCGAATAGGGGGCTACGGGCTGAAGCTTTCTTT. The gene calls are TRBV7-9 and TRBJ1-1; 7 nucleotides match TRBD1. Germline-derived CDR1 and CDR2 are SEHNR and FQNEAQ (reference sequence). The CDR3 has 15 amino acids. V trimming: 5 bases; J trimming: 6 bases; junction bases outside the gene matches: 12.

This clone was observed a handful of times. V is TRBV4-1 and J is TRBJ2-1, with D hard to call. Trimming took 0 bases from V and 8 from J, leaving 2 bases between them. The CDR3 contains 11 residues. Germline CDR1 and CDR2: MGHRA and YSYEKL. The CDR3 DNA follows: TGCGCCAGCAGCCAAGAAGATGAGCAGTTCTTC. Protein product: CASSQEDEQFF.

This chain connects TRBV5-4 to TRBJ2-1, with 9 bases lining up with TRBD2. J lost 8 bases, V lost 1 base, and 10 bases had no gene match. There are 16 residues in the CDR3. Germline lookup yields CDR1 SGHNT and CDR2 YYREEE (reference sequence). In DNA, the CDR3 is TGTGCCAGCAGCTTGTTCCGGGGAGCGGGAGGACATGAGCAGTTCTTC. Amino acids: CASSLFRGAGGHEQFF.

The genes are TRBV29-1 and TRBJ1-2; D gene uncertain. From germline, CDR1 is SQVTM and CDR2 ANQGSEA. The V end lost 6 bases, the J end lost 5 bases, and 19 bases lay between the germline ends. The CDR3 consists of 14 residues. The CDR3 spells CSVPFPHGFYGYTF. The CDR3 DNA reads TGCAGCGTCCCCTTCCCACACGGTTTTTATGGCTACACCTTC. The full variable domain, its missing parts supplied by reference TRBV29-1 and TRBJ1-2, is SAVISQKPSRDICQRGTSLTIQCQVDSQVTMMFWYRQQPGQSLTLIATANQGSEATYESGFVIDKFPISRPNLTFSTLTVSNMSPEDSSIYLCSVPFPHGFYGYTFGSGTRLTVV.